One sample yielded the 9 T cell receptor beta chains listed below, sequenced in a study of T-cell memory formation after mild COVID-19. From the 5' RACE reads, TCRdb called clonotypes with MiXCR, one entry per CDR3 protein. The table has about 560,000 distinct CDR3 sequences, 17% seen once. Source material: PBMCs or a T cell subset sorted from them (not recorded which). The receptors come from an adult woman who had mild COVID-19 (a few samples of this study predate the infection). Cell type and time point are not known.

This sequence joins TRBV29-1 and TRBJ1-2; 9 nucleotides match TRBD1. With 5 bases clipped from V and 2 bases from J, the junction kept 6 bases outside the gene matches. Per the germline V gene, CDR1 is SQVTM and CDR2 is ANQGSEA. CDR3 length equals 14 residues. The CDR3: CSVQTGGANYGYTF. The DNA for the CDR3 is TGCAGCGTTCAAACAGGGGGCGCGAACTATGGCTACACCTTC.

This clonotype was found many times. CDR3 amino acids: CASRGSVAGGYNEQFF. In DNA form, the CDR3 reads TGTGCCAGTAGAGGTTCGGTAGCGGGAGGTTACAATGAGCAGTTCTTC. V usage is TRBV19 and J usage is TRBJ2-1, with 10 bases lining up with TRBD2. With 6 bases clipped from V and 4 bases from J, the junction kept 9 bases outside the gene matches. CDR3 length: 16 residues. Germline-derived CDR1 and CDR2 are LNHDA and SQIVND (reference sequence). Using reference TRBV19 and TRBJ2-1 for the parts outside the CDR3, the full variable domain is DGGITQSPKYLFRKEGQNVTLSCEQNLNHDAMYWYRQDPGQGLRLIYYSQIVNDFQKGDIAEGYSVSREKKESFPLTVTSAQKNPTAFYLCASRGSVAGGYNEQFFGPGTRLTVL.

The chain uses TRBV4-1 and TRBJ1-2, with D unresolved. This CDR3 has 16 residues. V was shortened by 0 bases and J by 3 bases, with 14 bases between the two germline ends. The germline CDR1 and CDR2 sequences are MGHRA and YSYEKL. The CDR3 nucleotides are TGCGCCAGCAGCCAAGACGGCCCTGAGGCAGACTATGGCTACACCTTC. This codes for CASSQDGPEADYGYTF.

There are a few counts of this clonotype. The CDR3 loop is CASSFKTSGGAYEQYF. The CDR3, as DNA: TGTGCCAGCAGTTTTAAGACTAGCGGGGGGGCCTACGAGCAGTACTTC. V is TRBV6-6 and J is TRBJ2-7, with 14 positions matching TRBD2. The CDR3 loop spans 16 amino acids. The V gene end was trimmed by 4 bases and the J gene end by 2 bases; junction bases not matched to a gene: 4. Germline CDR1 MNHNY, CDR2 SVGAGI (reference sequence).

This clonotype was observed many times. The chain links TRBV19 to TRBJ2-5, with D unclear. The CDR3 covers 13 residues. In germline, CDR1 is LNHDA, CDR2 SQIVND (reference sequence). V lost 3 bases and J 4 bases, leaving 9 bases between the germline ends. Written as DNA, the CDR3 is TGTGCCAGTAGTATCAAGCGTGGAGAGACCCAGTACTTC. This sequence encodes CASSIKRGETQYF.

This clonotype was found many times. V usage is TRBV9 and J usage is TRBJ2-7; D is unclear. The CDR3 is made up of 13 amino acids. CDR1 SGDLS and CDR2 YYNGEE come from the germline V gene. V shed 0 bases and J shed 6 bases, with 10 bases lying between them. The CDR3 region has the DNA TGTGCCAGCAGCGTAGACTGGTTGGGCGAGCAGTACTTC. Residues: CASSVDWLGEQYF.

The gene calls are TRBV7-3 and TRBJ2-1, with 10 bases fitting TRBD2. The CDR3 covers 16 residues. Per germline, CDR1 SGHTA and CDR2 FQGTGA. V gave up 5 bases and J gave up 5 bases; unmatched junction bases: 9. CDR3 DNA sequence: TGTGCCAGCAGCCTACGAGCGGGAGGGAACAACAATGAGCAGTTCTTC. Translating gives CASSLRAGGNNNEQFF.

This clonotype was seen a few times. J is TRBJ2-1 and V is TRBV6-5; weak D call: TRBD2 (5 bases). The CDR3 runs 14 residues. Germline-derived CDR1 and CDR2 are MNHEY and SVGAGI. Trimming removed 4 bases at V and 0 bases at J, with 7 bases between. CDR3: CASSSDYSYNEQFF. Here the CDR3 DNA reads TGTGCCAGCAGTTCCGACTACTCCTACAATGAGCAGTTCTTC.

In this sample, this clonotype turned up a few times. The V gene is TRBV7-2, the J gene TRBJ2-3; D remains unclear. There are 11 residues in the CDR3. The V gene lost 5 bases and the J gene lost 4 bases, with 4 bases spanning the gap. Germline values: CDR1 SGHTA, CDR2 FQGNSA. CDR3 DNA sequence: TGTGCCAGCAGCGTCGCAGATACGCAGTATTTT. Protein sequence: CASSVADTQYF. Full variable domain (missing parts from reference TRBV7-2 and TRBJ2-3): GAGVSQSPSNKVTEKGKDVELRCDPISGHTALYWYRQSLGQGLEFLIYFQGNSAPDKSGLPSDRFSAERTGGSVSTLTIQRTQQEDSAVYLCASSVADTQYFGPGTRLTVL.